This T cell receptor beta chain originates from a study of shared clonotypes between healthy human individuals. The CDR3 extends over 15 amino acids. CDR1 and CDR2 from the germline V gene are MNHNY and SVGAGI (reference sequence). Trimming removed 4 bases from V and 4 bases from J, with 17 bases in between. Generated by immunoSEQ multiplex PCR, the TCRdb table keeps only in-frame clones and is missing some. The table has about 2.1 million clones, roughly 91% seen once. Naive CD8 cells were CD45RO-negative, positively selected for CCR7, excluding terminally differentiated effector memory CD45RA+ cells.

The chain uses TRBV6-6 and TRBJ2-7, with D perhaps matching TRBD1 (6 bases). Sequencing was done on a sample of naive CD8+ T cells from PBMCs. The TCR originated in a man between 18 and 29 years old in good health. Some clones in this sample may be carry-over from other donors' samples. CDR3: CASSSIRQGNYEQYF. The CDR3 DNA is TGTGCCAGCAGTTCCATCCGGCAGGGGAATTACGAGCAGTACTTC.